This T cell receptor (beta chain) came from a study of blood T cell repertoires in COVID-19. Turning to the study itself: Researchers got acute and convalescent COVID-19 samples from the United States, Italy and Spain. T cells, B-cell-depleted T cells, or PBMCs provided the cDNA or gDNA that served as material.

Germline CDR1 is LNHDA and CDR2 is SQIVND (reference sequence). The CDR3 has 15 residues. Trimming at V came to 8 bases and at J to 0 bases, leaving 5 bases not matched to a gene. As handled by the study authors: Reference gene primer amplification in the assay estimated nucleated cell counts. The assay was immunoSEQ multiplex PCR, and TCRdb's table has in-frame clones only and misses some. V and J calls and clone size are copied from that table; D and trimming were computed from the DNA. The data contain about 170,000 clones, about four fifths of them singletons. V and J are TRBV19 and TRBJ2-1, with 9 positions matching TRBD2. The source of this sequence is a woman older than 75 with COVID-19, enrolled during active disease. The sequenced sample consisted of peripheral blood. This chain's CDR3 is CASGGGRDSYNEQFF. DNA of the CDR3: TGTGCCAGTGGGGGCGGGAGGGACTCCTACAATGAGCAGTTCTTC.